This T cell receptor (beta chain) was sequenced during a study of cytomegalovirus exposure and HLA in healthy donors. Looking at the study overall: Earlier, 200 million or so T cells were analyzed, and about 120 million unique TCR beta sequences were found among them.

With 3 bases removed from V and 0 bases from J, the gap between germline ends came to 6 bases. Germline CDR1 and CDR2: SGHTA and FQGNSA. The CDR3 extends over 15 amino acids. Among the donors, all were healthy bone marrow donors. Donors were ostensibly healthy at sampling, although undocumented immune exposures were probable. Overall study results and limits: A later analysis linked a missense variant in DCLRE1C to the trimming of TCR beta V and J genes.

The count of this clone is one. What it binds is unknown. 13 Jbeta primers and 60 Vbeta primers were used for the PCR. Clones were read by immunoSEQ multiplex PCR, and TCRdb kept only the in-frame ones, dropping some. The table records 60,000 to 75,000 clones, around 74% of them present only once. The chain couples TRBV7-2 to TRBJ2-6; D perhaps matches TRBD2 (5 bases). The sequence was collected from a woman between 25 and 40 years old in good health and CMV-seropositive. The material sequenced was PBMCs. The CDR3 region is CASSLRVSGANVLTF. The CDR3, as DNA: TGTGCCAGCAGCTTGAGGGTCTCTGGGGCCAACGTCCTGACTTTC.